Following are 19 T cell receptor beta chains from one sample sequenced in a study of T cell responses to AZD1222 COVID-19 vaccine. Assay: immunoSEQ multiplex PCR; the TCRdb copy retains only in-frame clones and omits some. The sample shows approximately 100,000 clones, about nine tenths of them seen only once. The sample in question was peripheral blood, obtained on day 0 of AZD1222 vaccination. These receptors came from an adult in good health.

This rearrangement joins TRBV5-5 to TRBJ1-1, with a tentative D call TRBD1 (6 bases). The CDR3 is 14 amino acids. Between the trimmed V and J ends, which lost 5 bases and 4 bases, there was a span of 15 bases. Germline values: CDR1 SGHKS, CDR2 YYEKEE (reference sequence). The CDR3 nucleotides are TGTGCCAGCAGGGTAGAAATAGGGGGCACTGAAGCTTTCTTT. Its protein is CASRVEIGGTEAFF. Full variable domain (outside the CDR3, taken from reference TRBV5-5 and TRBJ1-1): DAGVTQSPTHLIKTRGQQVTLRCSPISGHKSVSWYQQVLGQGPQFIFQYYEKEERGRGNFPDRFSARQFPNYSSELNVNALLLGDSALYLCASRVEIGGTEAFFGQGTRLTVV.

J is TRBJ2-5 and V is TRBV20-1, with D perhaps assigned TRBD1 or TRBD2 (5 bases each). V lost 3 bases and J 1 base, leaving 15 bases between the germline ends. Germline V CDR1 and CDR2: DFQATT, SNEGSKA (reference sequence). The CDR3 loop spans 15 amino acids. CDR3 in DNA: TGCAGTGCTAGTTCGAGGGGCCCCCTCCAAGAGACCCAGTACTTC. Its protein is CSASSRGPLQETQYF.

The rearrangement links TRBV5-5 to TRBJ2-2, with 7 positions matching TRBD1. The CDR3 has 14 residues. The germline gives CDR1 SGHKS, CDR2 YYEKEE (reference sequence). V lost 4 bases and J lost 4; bases outside the gene matches: 4. CDR3 bases: TGTGCCAGCAGCGCATCAGGGGGCACCGGGGAGCTGTTTTTT. Translated, it gives CASSASGGTGELFF.

This clone was counted between two and nine times. V gene TRBV6-5 combines with J gene TRBJ1-6, with D uncertain. Trimming removed 2 bases from V and 9 bases from J, with 5 bases in between. The CDR3 extends over 12 amino acids. CDR1 and CDR2 (germline): MNHEY, SVGAGI. CDR3: CASSYRLSPLHF. The CDR3 DNA is TGTGCCAGCAGTTACCGTCTTTCACCCCTCCACTTT.

The V gene is TRBV7-6, the J gene TRBJ2-3; D is possibly TRBD2 (6 bases). The V end was cut by 1 base, the J end by 3 bases, with 17 bases between. The CDR3 has 17 residues. From germline, CDR1 is SGHVS and CDR2 FNYEAQ. The CDR3 here is CASSLVPPSASTDTQYF. The CDR3 coding sequence is TGTGCCAGCAGCTTAGTGCCCCCTAGCGCCTCAACAGATACGCAGTATTTT.

The chain is built from TRBV7-6 and TRBJ2-7, with D perhaps assigned TRBD1 or TRBD2 (5 bases each). Trimming removed 2 bases at V and 2 bases at J, with 22 bases between. The germline V gene encodes CDR1 SGHVS and CDR2 FNYEAQ. This CDR3 has 18 residues. DNA of the CDR3: TGTGCCAGCAGCTTACCGCCGCGCAAAACGGGGCTGGCCTACGAGCAGTACTTC. Protein product: CASSLPPRKTGLAYEQYF.

This chain connects TRBV7-9 to TRBJ1-2; 10 bases match TRBD1. This CDR3 has 15 residues. Germline V CDR1 and CDR2: SEHNR, FQNEAQ (reference sequence). Germline trimming cut 5 bases from V and 4 bases from J; bases unmatched to any gene: 7. This CDR3 is CASSQDRGRVYGYTF. The CDR3 DNA is TGTGCCAGCAGCCAAGACAGGGGGCGGGTCTATGGCTACACCTTC. Combining the CDR3 with reference TRBV7-9 and TRBJ1-2 gives the whole variable domain DTGVSQNPRHKITKRGQNVTFRCDPISEHNRLYWYRQTLGQGPEFLTYFQNEAQLEKSRLLSDRFSAERPKGSFSTLEIQRTEQGDSAMYLCASSQDRGRVYGYTFGSGTRLTVV.

As DNA, the CDR3 is TGTGCCAGCAGCTTAGATGGATCGGGTTACGAGCAGTACTTC. Its translation is CASSLDGSGYEQYF. This chain uses TRBV11-2 with TRBJ2-7; no firm D call. Germline V lookup: CDR1 SGHAT, CDR2 FQNNGV. The CDR3 is 14 amino acids. Trimming took 0 bases from V and 4 from J, leaving 10 bases between them.

The gene calls are TRBV30 and TRBJ1-2; possibly TRBD1 for D (5 bases). Germline assignment: CDR1 GTSNPN and CDR2 SVGIG (reference sequence). V lost 4 bases and J 8 bases, leaving 14 bases between the germline ends. The CDR3 length is 12 residues. The CDR3 region is CAWNPAGTGYTF. In DNA, the CDR3 is TGTGCCTGGAACCCCGCAGGGACCGGCTACACCTTC.

The rearrangement links TRBV6-5 to TRBJ1-5; D perhaps matches TRBD1 (5 bases). CDR1 MNHEY and CDR2 SVGAGI come from the germline V gene. Trimming removed 2 bases at V and 2 bases at J, with 10 bases between. The CDR3 sequence is 15 residues long. As DNA, the CDR3 is TGTGCCAGCAGTTACGGAGGGGAGCGCAATCAGCCCCAGCATTTT. The encoded protein is CASSYGGERNQPQHF.

The chain has TRBV25-1 and TRBJ1-1; no firm D call. The CDR3 is made up of 13 amino acids. Per the germline V gene, CDR1 is MGHDK and CDR2 is SYGVNS. Trimming shortened V by 9 bases and J by 0 bases, and 11 bases separated the two germline ends. The CDR3 region has the DNA TGTGCCAGTCAGACCCAGGTGAACACTGAAGCTTTCTTT. Protein: CASQTQVNTEAFF.

The chain recombines TRBV2 with TRBJ1-5; possibly TRBD1 for D (5 bases). Germline V gene lookup returns CDR1 SNHLY and CDR2 FYNNEI. V dropped 9 bases and J dropped 2 bases, with 14 bases sitting between them. The CDR3 is 14 residues long. The CDR3 sequence is CASAGGVGNQPQHF. CDR3 bases: TGTGCCAGTGCGGGAGGGGTTGGCAATCAGCCCCAGCATTTT.

V usage is TRBV5-1 and J usage is TRBJ1-6, with 8 bases that match TRBD1. V shed 4 bases and J 10 bases; nucleotides not matched to a gene: 16. The CDR3 spans 17 residues. Germline V gene sequence: CDR1 SGHRS, CDR2 YFSETQ. The CDR3 protein is CASSPGISGQALSPLHF. CDR3 DNA: TGCGCCAGCAGCCCCGGAATCTCGGGACAGGCTCTGTCACCCCTCCACTTT. The whole variable domain, filled in from reference TRBV5-1 and TRBJ1-6, reads KAGVTQTPRYLIKTRGQQVTLSCSPISGHRSVSWYQQTPGQGLQFLFEYFSETQRNKGNFPGRFSGRQFSNSRSEMNVSTLELGDSALYLCASSPGISGQALSPLHFGNGTRLTVT.

The sample holds a few counts of this clone. The genes are TRBV5-4 and TRBJ1-2, with 11 bases lining up with TRBD1. Germline values: CDR1 SGHNT, CDR2 YYREEE (reference sequence). Trimming took 3 bases from V and 2 from J; bases not matched to a gene: 9. The CDR3 is 17 residues long. The CDR3 sequence is CASSSEDRGQSNYGYTF. The CDR3 DNA reads TGTGCCAGCAGCTCGGAGGACAGGGGGCAGAGCAACTATGGCTACACCTTC.

This sequence joins TRBV3-1 (or the pseudogene TRBV3-2) and TRBJ2-7; 7 bases line up with TRBD1. V shed 2 bases and J 6 bases; nucleotides not matched to a gene: 4. CDR1 and CDR2 (germline): LGHDT, YNNKEL (reference sequence). This CDR3 spans 13 amino acids. In nucleotides, the CDR3 is TGTGCCAGCAGCCAAAACAGGGGTGGCGAGCAGTACTTC. This gives the protein CASSQNRGGEQYF.

This chain joins TRBV24-1 and TRBJ1-5; tentatively, D is TRBD1 (5 bases). Germline lookup yields CDR1 KGHDR and CDR2 SFDVKD. Trimming stripped 6 bases from V and 4 bases from J, with 12 bases between. CDR3 length equals 14 residues. The CDR3 nucleotides read TGTGCCACCAGTCAGGGACCGGGAAATCAGCCCCAGCATTTT. Translation: CATSQGPGNQPQHF.

The gene calls are TRBV28 and TRBJ1-5; D is undetermined. The CDR3 length is 17 residues. Germline V CDR1 and CDR2: MDHEN, SYDVKM. Trimming cost V 7 bases and J 0 bases, with 19 bases left between them. DNA for the CDR3: TGTGCCAGCATCAAAGGAGGATCACCGAATAGCAATCAGCCCCAGCATTTT. This translates into CASIKGGSPNSNQPQHF.

V gene TRBV7-9 combines with J gene TRBJ1-1; D not certain. Germline lookup yields CDR1 SEHNR and CDR2 FQNEAQ (reference sequence). This CDR3 has 15 residues. V was pared by 2 bases and J by 0 bases, with 10 bases between. CDR3 protein: CASSLPLGVNTEAFF. CDR3 sequence (DNA): TGTGCCAGCAGCTTACCTCTCGGAGTGAACACTGAAGCTTTCTTT.

This chain uses TRBV19 with TRBJ2-1, with D possibly TRBD1 on 5 matching bases. The CDR3 sequence is 13 residues long. The V end was cut by 5 bases, the J end by 3 bases, with 8 bases between. The germline CDR1 and CDR2 sequences are LNHDA and SQIVND (reference sequence). The CDR3 protein is CASSETVYNEQFF. The CDR3 DNA reads as TGTGCCAGTAGTGAGACAGTCTACAATGAGCAGTTCTTC.